The 29 T cell receptor beta chains below all came from one sample that was sequenced in a study of T cell repertoires in cytomegalovirus infection. TCRdb re-derived calls from the reads in MiXCR, one entry per CDR3 protein. Of around 530,000 distinct CDR3 sequences in the sample, 16% were seen once. The sequenced material came from CD8+ T cells from PBMCs. The receptors here all came from a human donor in good health (CMV status not recorded). Some clones in this sample may be carry-over from other donors' samples.

This chain joins TRBV29-1 and TRBJ2-2; D unresolved. The V gene's germline CDR1 is SQVTM and CDR2 ANQGSEA. V lost 4 bases to trimming and J lost 0 bases, with 6 bases between them. The CDR3 has 13 amino acids. CDR3 sequence (DNA): TGCAGCGTTGTCCCCCCGAACACCGGGGAGCTGTTTTTT. Translated: CSVVPPNTGELFF.

This clonotype was seen at least ten times. The rearrangement links TRBV7-9 to TRBJ2-7, with 13 nucleotides matching TRBD2. Germline CDR1 SEHNR, CDR2 FQNEAQ (reference sequence). CDR3 length: 18 amino acids. V gave up 1 base and J gave up 6 bases; unmatched junction bases: 12. The CDR3 bases are TGTGCCAGCAGCTTAGGGAACATACTAGCGGGAGGGCCAGGCGAGCAGTACTTC. Its translation: CASSLGNILAGGPGEQYF.

This clonotype was seen a handful of times. The chain uses TRBV30 and TRBJ2-2, with D hard to call. Germline CDR1 reads GTSNPN; CDR2 reads SVGIG (reference sequence). The CDR3 consists of 12 residues. Trimming cost V 0 bases and J 6 bases, with 5 bases left between them. For the CDR3, the DNA is TGTGCCTGGAGTGTATTGCCCGGGGAGCTGTTTTTT. Translation gives CAWSVLPGELFF.

J is TRBJ2-1 and V is TRBV7-9; D remains ambiguous. V was pared by 4 bases and J by 6 bases, with 7 bases between. The CDR3 has 12 residues. Germline CDR1 SEHNR, CDR2 FQNEAQ (reference sequence). This chain's CDR3 is CASSSLLNEQFF. CDR3 DNA sequence: TGTGCCAGCAGCTCCCTACTCAATGAGCAGTTCTTC.

The chain carries TRBV15 and TRBJ2-1; D not certain. Per the germline V gene, CDR1 is LNHNV and CDR2 is YYDKDF (reference sequence). The CDR3 totals 16 residues. V lost 0 bases and J lost 6, with 15 bases in between. The CDR3 coding sequence is TGTGCCACCAGCAGAGATCCGAACAGCGAGGCCAATGAGCAGTTCTTC. It specifies CATSRDPNSEANEQFF.

The V and J genes are TRBV14 and TRBJ2-2; tentatively, D is TRBD2 (5 bases). V shed 5 bases and J shed 1 base, with 8 bases lying between them. This CDR3 contains 14 residues. Germline values: CDR1 SGHDN, CDR2 FVKESK. The CDR3: CASSTRENTGELFF. CDR3 sequence (DNA): TGTGCCAGCAGCACCCGGGAGAACACCGGGGAGCTGTTTTTT.

This clonotype was detected ten times or more. The chain carries TRBV20-1 and TRBJ2-5, with 12 nucleotides matching TRBD2. This CDR3 spans 14 amino acids. Germline values: CDR1 DFQATT, CDR2 SNEGSKA (reference sequence). Unmatched junction bases numbered 3, after V lost 4 bases and J lost 3 bases. CDR3 sequence reads: CSATLAGGEETQYF. As DNA, the CDR3 is TGCAGTGCTACACTAGCGGGGGGTGAAGAGACCCAGTACTTC.

This clonotype showed up just a few times. The chain joins TRBV7-6 to TRBJ2-7, with D possibly matching TRBD2 (6 bases). Germline-derived CDR1 and CDR2 are SGHVS and FNYEAQ. Trimming took off 0 bases at V and 7 bases at J, with 13 bases between the two ends. The CDR3 extends over 14 amino acids. CDR3 protein: CASSLAGAREEQYF. The CDR3 DNA reads TGTGCCAGCAGCTTAGCAGGGGCGCGGGAAGAGCAGTACTTC.

J is TRBJ2-1 and V is TRBV10-3; D is undetermined. The CDR3 extends over 13 amino acids. The germline V gene encodes CDR1 ENHRY and CDR2 SYGVKD. V lost 0 bases and J 5 bases, leaving 5 bases between the germline ends. The CDR3 DNA reads TGTGCCATCAGTGAGTCTACTGACAATGAGCAGTTCTTC. This encodes CAISESTDNEQFF.

The chain links TRBV9 to TRBJ2-2; 11 nucleotides line up with TRBD2. The germline CDR1 and CDR2 sequences are SGDLS and YYNGEE. The CDR3 covers 17 residues. V was clipped by 3 bases and J by 4 bases; unmatched bases: 8. The CDR3 DNA is TGTGCCAGCAGCGAGATGGGTAGCGGGGGGGCCACCGGGGAGCTGTTTTTT. This gives the protein CASSEMGSGGATGELFF.

This clonotype was detected only a few times. The chain recombines TRBV20-1 with TRBJ1-4, with a possible D match to TRBD1 (5 bases). The V gene's germline CDR1 is DFQATT and CDR2 SNEGSKA (reference sequence). This CDR3 has 17 residues. Trimming removed 1 base from V and 3 bases from J, with 18 bases in between. The DNA for the CDR3 is TGCAGTGCTAGAGCCTTGGGGCAGGGAGGGCCTAATGAAAAACTGTTTTTT. Translated: CSARALGQGGPNEKLFF.

As for this clonotype: One junction end disagrees with the germline gene, perhaps due to a read error. The gene calls are TRBV7-4 and TRBJ1-1; a possible D gene is TRBD1 (5 bases). The CDR3 contains 14 residues. Germline V lookup: CDR1 SGHVT, CDR2 SQSDAQ. CDR3 bases: TGTGCCAGCAGCTTAGTATCAGGGAACGCTGAAGCTTTCTTT. This encodes CASSLVSGNAEAFF. The variable domain in full, completed from reference TRBV7-4 and TRBJ1-1, reads GAGVSQSPRYKVAKRGRDVALRCDSISGHVTLYWYRQTLGQGSEVLTYSQSDAQRDKSGRPSGRFSAERPERSVSTLKIQRTEQGDSAVYLCASSLVSGNAEAFFGQGTRLTVV.

This clonotype appeared many times. The chain combines TRBV7-9 with TRBJ2-5, with 13 bases that match TRBD2. Germline CDR1 reads SEHNR; CDR2 reads FQNEAQ (reference sequence). The CDR3 covers 17 residues. Trimming removed 5 bases from V and 3 bases from J; junction bases left unmatched: 9. CDR3 loop: CASSPGLAGELEETQYF. The CDR3 bases are TGTGCCAGCAGCCCTGGACTAGCGGGAGAATTGGAAGAGACCCAGTACTTC.

This clonotype was seen more than once but under ten times. The chain recombines TRBV27 with TRBJ2-1; 8 nucleotides match TRBD2. V lost 6 bases and J lost 2; bases outside the gene matches: 6. The germline V gene has CDR1 MNHEY and CDR2 SMNVEV (reference sequence). The CDR3 has 15 amino acids. CDR3 region: CASRTGLAAYNEQFF. The CDR3 nucleotides are TGTGCCAGCAGAACCGGACTAGCAGCCTACAATGAGCAGTTCTTC.

The J gene is TRBJ2-5, the V gene TRBV28; D might be TRBD2 (6 bases). V was trimmed by 4 bases and J by 7 bases, leaving 13 bases between them. The CDR3 contains 13 residues. Germline-derived CDR1 and CDR2 are MDHEN and SYDVKM. The CDR3 DNA follows: TGTGCCAGCAGTTCCGGAGGGTTGGGGACCCAGTACTTC. This gives the protein CASSSGGLGTQYF. The full variable domain, rest sourced from reference TRBV28 and TRBJ2-5, is DVKVTQSSRYLVKRTGEKVFLECVQDMDHENMFWYRQDPGLGLRLIYFSYDVKMKEKGDIPEGYSVSREKKERFSLILESASTNQTSMYLCASSSGGLGTQYFGPGTRLLVL.

This clonotype was seen repeatedly, ten times or more. The junction departs from the called germline gene at one end, perhaps through a read error. The chain couples TRBV12-3 or TRBV12-4 to TRBJ2-3; 11 bases map to TRBD2. There are 14 residues in the CDR3. The CDR3, as DNA: TGTGCCAGCAGATTAGCGGGGGGGACAGATACGCAGTATTTT. Amino acids: CASRLAGGTDTQYF.

The chain combines TRBV4-2 with TRBJ2-5, with D uncertain. The V end was cut by 5 bases, the J end by 6 bases, with 7 bases between. The CDR3 has 11 residues. Per the germline V gene, CDR1 is LGHNA and CDR2 is YNFKEQ. CDR3 in amino acids: CASSSVQTQYF. CDR3 DNA: TGTGCCAGCAGCTCCGTTCAGACCCAGTACTTC.

This clonotype showed up many times. This chain uses TRBV7-9 with TRBJ1-1, with TRBD1 identical over 9 bases. The CDR3 runs to 15 residues. CDR1 and CDR2 (germline): SEHNR, FQNEAQ (reference sequence). With V trimmed by 4 bases and J by 6 bases, 9 bases remained unmatched. CDR3 sequence reads: CASSSDTGGDAEAFF. The CDR3 DNA reads as TGTGCCAGCAGCTCCGATACAGGGGGCGACGCTGAAGCTTTCTTT. Combining the CDR3 with reference TRBV7-9 and TRBJ1-1 gives the whole variable domain DTGVSQNPRHKITKRGQNVTFRCDPISEHNRLYWYRQTLGQGPEFLTYFQNEAQLEKSRLLSDRFSAERPKGSFSTLEIQRTEQGDSAMYLCASSSDTGGDAEAFFGQGTRLTVV.

This chain uses TRBV20-1 with TRBJ2-7; a possible D gene is TRBD2 (6 bases). CDR3 length: 13 residues. The V end was cut by 7 bases, the J end by 0 bases, with 13 bases between. Germline CDR1 reads DFQATT; CDR2 reads SNEGSKA (reference sequence). The CDR3, as DNA: TGCAGTGTTAGGCCTAGCGTCTCCTACGAGCAGTACTTC. The encoded protein is CSVRPSVSYEQYF.

The chain links TRBV6-2 or TRBV6-3 to TRBJ2-5, with D hard to call. The CDR3 is 12 residues long. V lost 2 bases, J lost 8 bases, and 9 bases lay in between. From germline, CDR1 is MNHEY and CDR2 SVGEGT. The CDR3 reads CASSYPEPTQYF. DNA for the CDR3: TGTGCCAGCAGTTACCCCGAACCAACCCAGTACTTC.

In its sample, this clonotype was seen many times. This sequence joins TRBV5-4 and TRBJ2-3, with D tentatively TRBD1 (6 bases). Germline V CDR1 and CDR2: SGHNT, YYREEE (reference sequence). The CDR3 extends over 15 amino acids. The ends were cut back, 4 bases at V and 3 bases at J, with 15 bases in the middle. The DNA of the CDR3 is TGTGCCAGCAGCCCCCAAGGGGGTACTACAGATACGCAGTATTTT. It translates to CASSPQGGTTDTQYF.

This clonotype was detected only a few times. The chain has TRBV15 and TRBJ2-5; a possible D gene is TRBD1 (6 bases). The germline gives CDR1 LNHNV, CDR2 YYDKDF (reference sequence). CDR3 length: 17 residues. V shed 5 bases and J shed 4 bases, with 23 bases lying between them. The CDR3 region is CATSPSLLSGVGETQYF. CDR3 nucleotide sequence: TGTGCCACCAGCCCCAGCCTGCTATCAGGGGTGGGAGAGACCCAGTACTTC.

At least ten counts were recorded for this clonotype. The chain recombines TRBV9 with TRBJ2-5; D is unclear. The length of the CDR3 is 11 residues. Germline CDR1 reads SGDLS; CDR2 reads YYNGEE. V lost 0 bases and J 7 bases, leaving 4 bases between the germline ends. CDR3 residues: CASSVGGTQYF. The DNA of the CDR3 is TGTGCCAGCAGCGTAGGGGGGACCCAGTACTTC.

The V gene is TRBV19, the J gene TRBJ1-1; D is possibly TRBD1 (5 bases). Trimming took 6 bases from V and 4 from J, leaving 21 bases between them. This CDR3 is built from 16 residues. Germline lookup yields CDR1 LNHDA and CDR2 SQIVND (reference sequence). The CDR3 loop is CASSRLDTPVSTEAFF. CDR3 DNA sequence: TGTGCCAGTAGCCGCCTGGACACTCCGGTATCCACTGAAGCTTTCTTT.

This clonotype was counted a few times. One end of the junction varies from germline; a read error may be responsible. This rearrangement joins TRBV6-5 to TRBJ2-1; tentative D call: TRBD1 (6 bases). Germline V gene data show CDR1 as MNHEY and CDR2 as SVGAGI. This CDR3 region has 15 residues. The CDR3 region is CASRYREIPGDEQFF. Here the CDR3 DNA reads TGTGCCAGCCGTTACAGGGAGATTCCTGGCGATGAGCAGTTCTTC.

This clonotype appeared many times. The chain couples TRBV12-5 to TRBJ2-7; D is perhaps TRBD2 (5 bases). CDR3 length equals 15 residues. Germline values: CDR1 LGHNT, CDR2 FRNRAP. The V and J ends lost 1 base and 5 bases respectively, with 15 bases between them. The CDR3 DNA is TGTGCTAGTGGTTTGGAGATCGGGGTTTCCGACGAGCAGTACTTC. Translation gives CASGLEIGVSDEQYF.

The rearrangement uses TRBV20-1 and TRBJ2-1, with TRBD2 matching 7 bases. This CDR3 spans 15 amino acids. Trimming cost V 5 bases and J 0 bases; bases outside gene matches: 7. Germline loops: CDR1 DFQATT, CDR2 SNEGSKA (reference sequence). The CDR3 region has the DNA TGCAGTGCTCGCAGGCGGGAGACCTCCTACAATGAGCAGTTCTTC. This sequence encodes CSARRRETSYNEQFF.

This clonotype has at least ten counts. V is TRBV2 and J is TRBJ2-7; TRBD1 aligns across 7 bases. CDR3 length: 15 amino acids. Germline CDR1 and CDR2: SNHLY and FYNNEI. V lost 2 bases and J lost 3; bases outside the gene matches: 7. CDR3 sequence (DNA): TGTGCCAGCAGTGAAATCCCGGGACAGCTCTACGAGCAGTACTTC. This codes for CASSEIPGQLYEQYF.

This clonotype came up a few times. J is TRBJ2-5 and V is TRBV6-5; possibly TRBD2 for D (5 bases). CDR3 length: 14 amino acids. V lost 4 bases and J lost 5, with 14 bases in between. Germline-derived CDR1 and CDR2 are MNHEY and SVGAGI. CDR3 DNA sequence: TGTGCCAGCAGTTCTTCTAGCTGGATGGAGACCCAGTACTTC. Its translation is CASSSSSWMETQYF.